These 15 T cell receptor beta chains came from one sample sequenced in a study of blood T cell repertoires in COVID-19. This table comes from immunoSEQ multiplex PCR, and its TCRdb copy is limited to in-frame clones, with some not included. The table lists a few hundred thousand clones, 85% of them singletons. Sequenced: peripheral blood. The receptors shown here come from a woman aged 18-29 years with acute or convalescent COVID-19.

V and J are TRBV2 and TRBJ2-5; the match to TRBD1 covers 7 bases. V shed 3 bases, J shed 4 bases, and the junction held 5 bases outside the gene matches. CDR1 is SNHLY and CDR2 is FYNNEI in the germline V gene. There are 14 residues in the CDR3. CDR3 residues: CASSDKGARETQYF. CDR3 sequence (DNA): TGTGCCAGCAGTGATAAGGGGGCGCGAGAGACCCAGTACTTC.

CDR3 amino acids: CASSRTGVAYEQYF. The CDR3 DNA sequence: TGTGCCAGCAGTCGAACAGGGGTTGCCTACGAGCAGTACTTC. V and J are TRBV6-2 or TRBV6-3 and TRBJ2-7, with 7 bases aligning to TRBD1. With V trimmed by 5 bases and J by 2 bases, 6 bases remained unmatched. The CDR3 contains 14 residues. Per the germline V gene, CDR1 is MNHEY and CDR2 is SVGEGT.

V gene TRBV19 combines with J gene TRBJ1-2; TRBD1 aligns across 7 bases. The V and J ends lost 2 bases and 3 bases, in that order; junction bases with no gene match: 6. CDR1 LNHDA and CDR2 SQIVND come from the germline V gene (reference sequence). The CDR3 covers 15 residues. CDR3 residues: CASSILGRGDYGYTF. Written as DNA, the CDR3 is TGTGCCAGTAGTATACTCGGCAGGGGGGACTATGGCTACACCTTC.

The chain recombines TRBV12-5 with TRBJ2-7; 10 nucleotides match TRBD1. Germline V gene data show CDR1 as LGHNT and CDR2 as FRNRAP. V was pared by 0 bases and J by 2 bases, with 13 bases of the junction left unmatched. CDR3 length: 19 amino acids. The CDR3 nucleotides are TGTGCTAGTGGTTTGGTAGGGAGCACCGGGACAGGGGTTCCCTACGAGCAGTACTTC. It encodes CASGLVGSTGTGVPYEQYF.

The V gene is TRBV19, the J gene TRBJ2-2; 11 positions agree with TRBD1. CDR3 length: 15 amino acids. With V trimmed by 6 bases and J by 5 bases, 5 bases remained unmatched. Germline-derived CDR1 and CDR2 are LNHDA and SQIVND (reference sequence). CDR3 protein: CASRGQGVTTGELFF. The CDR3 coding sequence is TGTGCCAGTAGGGGACAGGGGGTGACAACCGGGGAGCTGTTTTTT.

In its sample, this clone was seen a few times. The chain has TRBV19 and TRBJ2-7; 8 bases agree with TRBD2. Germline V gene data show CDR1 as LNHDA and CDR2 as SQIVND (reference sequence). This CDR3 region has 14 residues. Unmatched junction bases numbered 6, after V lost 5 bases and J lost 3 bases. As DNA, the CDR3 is TGTGCCAGTAGTGCCTTTGCGGGAGGCTACGAGCAGTACTTC. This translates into CASSAFAGGYEQYF.

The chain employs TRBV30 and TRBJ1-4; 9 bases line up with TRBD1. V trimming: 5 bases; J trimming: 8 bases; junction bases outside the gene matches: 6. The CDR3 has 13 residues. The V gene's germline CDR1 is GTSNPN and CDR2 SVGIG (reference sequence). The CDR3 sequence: CAWGTGRVEKLFF. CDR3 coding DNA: TGTGCCTGGGGGACAGGGAGAGTAGAAAAACTGTTTTTT.

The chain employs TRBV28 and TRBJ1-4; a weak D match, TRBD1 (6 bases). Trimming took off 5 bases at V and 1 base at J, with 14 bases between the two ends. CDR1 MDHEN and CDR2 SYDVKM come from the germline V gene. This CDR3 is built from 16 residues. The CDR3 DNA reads TGTGCCAGCAGTCCCAGACCCAGGGGAACTAATGAAAAACTGTTTTTT. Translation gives CASSPRPRGTNEKLFF.

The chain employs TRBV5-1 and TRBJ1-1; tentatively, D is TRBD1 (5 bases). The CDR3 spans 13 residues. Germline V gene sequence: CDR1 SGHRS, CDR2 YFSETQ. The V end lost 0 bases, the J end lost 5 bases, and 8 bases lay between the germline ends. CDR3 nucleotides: TGCGCCAGCAGCTTGGATGGACAAACTGAAGCTTTCTTT. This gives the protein CASSLDGQTEAFF. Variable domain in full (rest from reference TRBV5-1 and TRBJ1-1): KAGVTQTPRYLIKTRGQQVTLSCSPISGHRSVSWYQQTPGQGLQFLFEYFSETQRNKGNFPGRFSGRQFSNSRSEMNVSTLELGDSALYLCASSLDGQTEAFFGQGTRLTVV.

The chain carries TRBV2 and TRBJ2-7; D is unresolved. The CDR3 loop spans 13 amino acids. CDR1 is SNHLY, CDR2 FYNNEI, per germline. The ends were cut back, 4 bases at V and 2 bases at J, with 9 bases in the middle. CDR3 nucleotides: TGTGCCAGCAGTGGGGCGCTTACCTACGAGCAGTACTTC. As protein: CASSGALTYEQYF. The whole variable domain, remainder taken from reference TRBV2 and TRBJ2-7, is EPEVTQTPSHQVTQMGQEVILRCVPISNHLYFYWYRQILGQKVEFLVSFYNNEISEKSEIFDDQFSVERPDGSNFTLKIRSTKLEDSAMYFCASSGALTYEQYFGPGTRLTVT.

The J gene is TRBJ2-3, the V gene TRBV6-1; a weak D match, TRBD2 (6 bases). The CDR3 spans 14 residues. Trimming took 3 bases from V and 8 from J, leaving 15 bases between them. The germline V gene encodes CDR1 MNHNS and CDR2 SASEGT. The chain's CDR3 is CASSETSNHGTQYF. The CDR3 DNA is TGTGCCAGCAGTGAGACTAGTAATCATGGTACGCAGTATTTT.

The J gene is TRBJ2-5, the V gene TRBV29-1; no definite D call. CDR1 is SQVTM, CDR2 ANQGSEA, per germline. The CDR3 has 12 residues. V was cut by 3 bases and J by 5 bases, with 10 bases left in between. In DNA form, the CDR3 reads TGCAGCGTTGATGACAACACGGAGACCCAGTACTTC. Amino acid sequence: CSVDDNTETQYF. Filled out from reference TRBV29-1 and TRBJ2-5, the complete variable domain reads SAVISQKPSRDICQRGTSLTIQCQVDSQVTMMFWYRQQPGQSLTLIATANQGSEATYESGFVIDKFPISRPNLTFSTLTVSNMSPEDSSIYLCSVDDNTETQYFGPGTRLLVL.

The CDR3 bases are TGTGCCAGCAGCCGGTCCTACGAGCAGTACTTC. This translates into CASSRSYEQYF. This chain joins TRBV2 and TRBJ2-7; D gene ambiguous. The V gene lost 6 bases and the J gene lost 1 base, with 4 bases spanning the gap. From germline, CDR1 is SNHLY and CDR2 FYNNEI. The CDR3 is 11 residues long.

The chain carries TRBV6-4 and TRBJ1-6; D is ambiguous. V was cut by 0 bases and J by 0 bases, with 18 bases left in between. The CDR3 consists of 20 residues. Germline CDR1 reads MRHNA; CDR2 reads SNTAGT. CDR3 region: CASSDSSRFDSSSYNSPLHF. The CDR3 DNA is TGTGCCAGCAGTGACTCGTCTCGTTTCGACTCGAGCTCCTATAATTCACCCCTCCACTTT.

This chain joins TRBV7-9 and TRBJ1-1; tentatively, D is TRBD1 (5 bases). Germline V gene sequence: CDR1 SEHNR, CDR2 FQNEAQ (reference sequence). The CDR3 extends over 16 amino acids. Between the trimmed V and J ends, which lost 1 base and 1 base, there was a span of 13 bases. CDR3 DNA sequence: TGTGCCAGCAGCTTAGGGGGAGGCAGGGAGAACACTGAAGCTTTCTTT. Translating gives CASSLGGGRENTEAFF.